This TCR beta chain was recorded in a study of cytomegalovirus exposure and HLA in healthy donors. The CDR3 has 10 amino acids. V was clipped by 5 bases and J by 7 bases, with 5 bases between them. Germline values: CDR1 SGHAT, CDR2 FQNNGV. Vbeta (60) and Jbeta (13) primers were used in the PCR. Assay used: immunoSEQ multiplex PCR; TCRdb lists only in-frame clones, some missing. The table has roughly 130,000 clones, around 8.5% seen once. Comment on this clone: Its target is not known.

Notes on the study in general: At a 0.05 false discovery rate, a later analysis found around 15,000 TCR beta sequences to be associated with HLA alleles. The CMV antigen specificity of a few CMV-associated chains was confirmed through in vitro analysis.

Source material: PBMCs. The sequence came from a man aged 40-49 years in good health and CMV-seronegative. The rearrangement links TRBV11-2 to TRBJ1-1; TRBD1 is a possible D gene (5 bases). The CDR3 DNA reads TGTGCCAGCAGCCAGGGTGAAGCTTTCTTT. This encodes CASSQGEAFF.